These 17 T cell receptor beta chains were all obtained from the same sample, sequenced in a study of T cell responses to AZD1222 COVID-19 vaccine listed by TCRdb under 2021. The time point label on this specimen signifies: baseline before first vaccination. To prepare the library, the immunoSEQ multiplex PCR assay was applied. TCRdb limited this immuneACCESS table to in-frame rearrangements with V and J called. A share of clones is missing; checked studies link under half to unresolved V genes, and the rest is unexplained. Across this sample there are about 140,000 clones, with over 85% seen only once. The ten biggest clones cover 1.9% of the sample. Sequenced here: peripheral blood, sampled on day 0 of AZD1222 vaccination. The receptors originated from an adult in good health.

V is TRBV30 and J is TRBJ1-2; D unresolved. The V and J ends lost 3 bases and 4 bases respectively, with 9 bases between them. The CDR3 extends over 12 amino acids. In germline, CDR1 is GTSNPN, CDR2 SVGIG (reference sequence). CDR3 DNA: TGTGCCTGGAGCGCTCCGAGCTATGGCTACACCTTC. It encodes CAWSAPSYGYTF.

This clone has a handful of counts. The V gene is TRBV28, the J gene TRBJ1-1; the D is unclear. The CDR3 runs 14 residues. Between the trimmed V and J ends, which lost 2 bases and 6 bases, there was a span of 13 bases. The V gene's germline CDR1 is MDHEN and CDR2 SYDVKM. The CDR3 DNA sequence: TGTGCCAGCAGTTTACGTCAGGCCTACTCTGAAGCTTTCTTT. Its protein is CASSLRQAYSEAFF.

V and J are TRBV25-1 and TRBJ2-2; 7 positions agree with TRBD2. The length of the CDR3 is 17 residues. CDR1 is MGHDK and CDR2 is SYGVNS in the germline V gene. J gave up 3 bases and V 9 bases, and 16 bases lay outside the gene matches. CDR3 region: CASSGRIPFPYTGELFF. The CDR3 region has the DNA TGTGCCAGTAGCGGGCGGATCCCATTTCCCTACACCGGGGAGCTGTTTTTT.

For the CDR3, the DNA is TGTGCCAGCAGTCCGATTGGGTGGGCGAACGTGAACACTGAAGCTTTCTTT. Translating it yields CASSPIGWANVNTEAFF. The V and J genes are TRBV6-2 or TRBV6-3 and TRBJ1-1, with D uncertain. The CDR3 extends over 17 amino acids. V gave up 5 bases and J gave up 0 bases, with 19 bases separating them. Germline lookup yields CDR1 MNHEY and CDR2 SVGEGT.

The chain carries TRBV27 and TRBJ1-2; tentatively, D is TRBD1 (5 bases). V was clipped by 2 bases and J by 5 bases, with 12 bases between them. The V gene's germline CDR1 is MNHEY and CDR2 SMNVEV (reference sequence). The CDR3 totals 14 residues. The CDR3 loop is CASSLALTEYGYTF. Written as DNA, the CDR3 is TGTGCCAGCAGTTTAGCCCTGACAGAGTATGGCTACACCTTC.

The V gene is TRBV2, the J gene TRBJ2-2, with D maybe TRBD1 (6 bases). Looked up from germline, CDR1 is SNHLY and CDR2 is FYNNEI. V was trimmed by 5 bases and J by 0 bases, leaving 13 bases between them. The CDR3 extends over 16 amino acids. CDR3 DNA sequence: TGTGCCAGCAGTTGGCGGACAGACCCGAACACCGGGGAGCTGTTTTTT. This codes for CASSWRTDPNTGELFF.

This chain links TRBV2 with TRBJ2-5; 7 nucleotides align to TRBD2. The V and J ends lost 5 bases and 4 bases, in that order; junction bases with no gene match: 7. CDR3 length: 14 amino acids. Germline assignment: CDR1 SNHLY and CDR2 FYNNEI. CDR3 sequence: CASSLVGGGETQYF. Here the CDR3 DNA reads TGTGCCAGCAGTCTCGTTGGCGGGGGAGAGACCCAGTACTTC.

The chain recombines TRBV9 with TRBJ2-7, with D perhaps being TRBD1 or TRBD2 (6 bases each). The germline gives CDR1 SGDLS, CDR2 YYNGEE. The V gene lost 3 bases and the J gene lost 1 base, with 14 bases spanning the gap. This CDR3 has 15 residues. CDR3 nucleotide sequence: TGTGCCAGCAGCGATCGACAGGAGGGTTCCTACGAGCAGTACTTC. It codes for CASSDRQEGSYEQYF.

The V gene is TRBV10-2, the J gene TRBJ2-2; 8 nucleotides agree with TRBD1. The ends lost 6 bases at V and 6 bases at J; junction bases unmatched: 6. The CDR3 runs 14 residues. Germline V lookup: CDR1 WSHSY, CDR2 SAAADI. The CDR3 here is CASRDRVAAGELFF. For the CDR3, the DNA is TGCGCCAGCAGGGACAGGGTGGCTGCCGGGGAGCTGTTTTTT.

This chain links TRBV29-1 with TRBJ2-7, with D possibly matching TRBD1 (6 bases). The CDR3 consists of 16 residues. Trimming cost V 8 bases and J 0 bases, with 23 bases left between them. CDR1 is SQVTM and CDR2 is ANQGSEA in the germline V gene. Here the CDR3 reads CSHHPSRGRSSYEQYF. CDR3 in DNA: TGCAGCCATCACCCCAGCAGGGGCCGTAGCTCCTACGAGCAGTACTTC.

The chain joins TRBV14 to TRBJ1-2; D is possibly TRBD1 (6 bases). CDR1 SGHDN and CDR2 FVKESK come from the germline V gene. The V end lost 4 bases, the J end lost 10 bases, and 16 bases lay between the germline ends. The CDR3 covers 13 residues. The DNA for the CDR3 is TGTGCCAGCAGCCCCCTGCCAGGGGCACTCTACACCTTC. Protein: CASSPLPGALYTF.

CDR3 in amino acids: CAISGGQGEQPQHF. The CDR3 DNA reads as TGTGCCATCAGTGGGGGACAGGGGGAGCAGCCCCAGCATTTT. This chain uses TRBV10-3 with TRBJ1-5, with TRBD1 identical over 11 bases. From germline, CDR1 is ENHRY and CDR2 SYGVKD. This CDR3 contains 14 residues. V was clipped by 4 bases and J by 7 bases; unmatched bases: 3.

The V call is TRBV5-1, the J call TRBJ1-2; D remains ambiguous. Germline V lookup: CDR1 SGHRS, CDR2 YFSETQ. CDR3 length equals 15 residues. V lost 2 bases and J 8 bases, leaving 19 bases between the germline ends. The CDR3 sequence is CASSLGRSPGYGYTF. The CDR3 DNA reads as TGCGCCAGCAGCTTAGGACGCTCCCCAGGCTACGGCTACACCTTC.

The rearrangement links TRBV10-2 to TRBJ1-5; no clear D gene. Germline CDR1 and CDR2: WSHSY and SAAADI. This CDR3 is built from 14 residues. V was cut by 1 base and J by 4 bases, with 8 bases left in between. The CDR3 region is CASSEFPGNQPQHF. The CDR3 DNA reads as TGCGCCAGCAGTGAGTTTCCTGGGAATCAGCCCCAGCATTTT.

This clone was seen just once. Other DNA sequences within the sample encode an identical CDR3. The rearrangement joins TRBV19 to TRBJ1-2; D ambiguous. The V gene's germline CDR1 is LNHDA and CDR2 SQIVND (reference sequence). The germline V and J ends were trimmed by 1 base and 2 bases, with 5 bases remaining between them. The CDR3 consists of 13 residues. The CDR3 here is CASSIGGNYGYTF. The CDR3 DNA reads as TGTGCCAGTAGTATAGGAGGGAACTATGGCTACACCTTC. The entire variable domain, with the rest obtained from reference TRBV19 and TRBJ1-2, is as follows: DGGITQSPKYLFRKEGQNVTLSCEQNLNHDAMYWYRQDPGQGLRLIYYSQIVNDFQKGDIAEGYSVSREKKESFPLTVTSAQKNPTAFYLCASSIGGNYGYTFGSGTRLTVV.

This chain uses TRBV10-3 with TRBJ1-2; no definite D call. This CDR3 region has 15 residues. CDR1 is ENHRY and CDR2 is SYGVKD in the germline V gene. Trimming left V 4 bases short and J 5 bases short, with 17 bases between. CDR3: CAISVSQTTEYGYTF. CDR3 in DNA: TGTGCCATCAGTGTTAGTCAGACCACCGAATATGGCTACACCTTC.

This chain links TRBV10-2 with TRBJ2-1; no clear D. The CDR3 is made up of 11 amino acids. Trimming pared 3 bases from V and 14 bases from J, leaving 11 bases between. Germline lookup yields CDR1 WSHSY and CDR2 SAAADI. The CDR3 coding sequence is TGCGCCAGCAGTGATTTTAGCTTGAAGTTCTTC. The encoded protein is CASSDFSLKFF.